The entry below gives a single T cell receptor beta chain sequence along with its context. Its cognate antigen is unknown. This specimen belongs to a study of blood T cells in healthy people across ages. Study-level findings and limits: Whereas aged donors had fewer naive CD4+ cells, long-lived donors had more of them and higher diversity.

Caucasian, healthy and from Russia, the donors were aged between about 6 and 90. Donors each provided approximately 9.6 milliliters of peripheral blood. CDR1 is MNHEY, CDR2 SVGAGI, per germline. The CDR3 covers 15 residues. The V end was cut by 5 bases, the J end by 1 base, with 15 bases between. Then a second PCR, running roughly 6 to 11 cycles, was carried out with a sample-barcoded 5' primer and a J-beta primer mix. Each cDNA was tagged by a template-switch adaptor containing 12 random nucleotides. TCRdb re-called the 5' RACE reads through MiXCR, storing one row per CDR3 protein. Among roughly 1.6 million distinct CDR3 sequences listed, about 35% were seen once.

The receptor was derived from a woman aged 25 to 39 in good health. The sequenced sample consisted of blood. The chain joins TRBV6-5 to TRBJ2-7, with TRBD2 as a possible D gene (6 bases). The CDR3, as DNA: TGTGCCAGCAGTAGAGACGGAGGGTATTCCTACGAGCAGTACTTC. It is translated as CASSRDGGYSYEQYF.